This T cell receptor (beta chain) was profiled in a study of OX40 agonist ivuxolimab in advanced cancers. Clones were sequenced by immunoSEQ multiplex PCR, and TCRdb holds only the in-frame ones, with some missing. This table has about 42,000 clones, about 90% appearing once. The specimen comprised CD4+ or CD8+ T cells sorted from blood, sampled in a trial of the OX40 agonist ivuxolimab. The receptor was isolated from an adult with an advanced solid tumor such as melanoma, head and neck, liver or kidney cancer.

Here the CDR3 reads CASSYFDVGNTEAFF. The DNA for the CDR3 is TGTGCCAGCAGTTACTTCGACGTGGGGAACACTGAAGCTTTCTTT. This chain joins TRBV6-6 and TRBJ1-1; D is unresolved. Germline CDR1 reads MNHNY; CDR2 reads SVGAGI (reference sequence). Trimming took 1 base from V and 1 from J, leaving 10 bases between them. The CDR3 sequence is 15 residues long.